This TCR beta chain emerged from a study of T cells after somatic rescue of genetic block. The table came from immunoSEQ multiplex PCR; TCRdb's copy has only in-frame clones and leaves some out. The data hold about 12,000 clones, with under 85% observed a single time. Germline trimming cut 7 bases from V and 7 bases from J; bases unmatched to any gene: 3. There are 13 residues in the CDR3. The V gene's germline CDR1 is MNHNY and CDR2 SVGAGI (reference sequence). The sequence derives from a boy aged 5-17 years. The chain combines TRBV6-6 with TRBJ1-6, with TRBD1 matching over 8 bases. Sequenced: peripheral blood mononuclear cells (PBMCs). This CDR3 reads CASTGQGNSPLHF. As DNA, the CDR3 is TGTGCCAGCACCGGACAGGGCAATTCACCCCTCCACTTT.